These 20 T cell receptor beta chains were all obtained from the same sample, sequenced in a study of cytomegalovirus exposure and HLA in healthy donors. Both 60 Vbeta primers and 13 Jbeta primers went into the PCR. Produced via immunoSEQ multiplex PCR; TCRdb's table is partial and in-frame only. The repertoire holds under 130,000 clones, 70% to 80% seen once, with about 2.2% in the top ten. The sequenced material came from PBMCs. The receptors originated from a man under 40 in good health and CMV-seronegative.

This chain joins TRBV4-1 and TRBJ2-3; TRBD1 might be the D (6 bases). The germline CDR1 and CDR2 sequences are MGHRA and YSYEKL. V gave up 4 bases and J gave up 2 bases, with 19 bases separating them. CDR3 length: 17 amino acids. CDR3 residues: CASSPGEGWTATDTQYF. The CDR3 coding sequence is TGCGCCAGCAGCCCGGGCGAGGGTTGGACAGCCACAGATACGCAGTATTTT.

This clone appeared a single time. Written as DNA, the CDR3 is TGTGCCACCAGGACTAGCGGGAGCTCCGCCAATGAGCAGTTCTTC. Translation: CATRTSGSSANEQFF. The V call is TRBV7-8, the J call TRBJ2-1; 13 positions match TRBD2. Trimming cost V 10 bases and J 6 bases; bases outside gene matches: 9. Germline V gene data show CDR1 as SGHVS and CDR2 as FQNEAQ. The CDR3 spans 15 residues.

The table lists this clone with a count of one. The chain carries TRBV6-1 and TRBJ2-7; the match to TRBD1 covers 7 bases. CDR3 length: 15 amino acids. Germline CDR1 and CDR2: MNHNS and SASEGT. V lost 6 bases and J lost 1; bases outside the gene matches: 9. In DNA, the CDR3 is TGTGCCAGCAGGGTAGGACAGGAGAGATCCTACGAGCAGTACTTC. This codes for CASRVGQERSYEQYF.

A few counts support this clone. The chain joins TRBV27 to TRBJ1-4; maybe TRBD1 (6 bases). The CDR3 is 17 amino acids. Per germline, CDR1 MNHEY and CDR2 SMNVEV (reference sequence). Trimming cost V 5 bases and J 0 bases, with 16 bases left between them. CDR3 coding DNA: TGTGCCAGCAGTCCTCGACAGGCTTTAGCAACTAATGAAAAACTGTTTTTT. Translating gives CASSPRQALATNEKLFF.

The rearrangement joins TRBV29-1 to TRBJ2-7, with D possibly matching TRBD2 (6 bases). Germline lookup yields CDR1 SQVTM and CDR2 ANQGSEA. CDR3 length: 13 residues. V was cut by 4 bases and J by 0 bases, with 10 bases left in between. The CDR3 loop is CSVGGTGSYEQYF. The CDR3, as DNA: TGCAGCGTTGGCGGGACGGGCTCCTACGAGCAGTACTTC.

The chain employs TRBV7-2 and TRBJ2-1; 11 bases are shared with TRBD2. Germline V CDR1 and CDR2: SGHTA, FQGNSA. The length of the CDR3 is 15 residues. The V and J ends lost 1 base and 6 bases, in that order; junction bases with no gene match: 2. CDR3 loop: CASSLGSGGVNEQFF. In DNA, the CDR3 is TGTGCCAGCAGCTTAGGTAGCGGGGGGGTCAATGAGCAGTTCTTC.

This clone was seen a handful of times. The chain combines TRBV4-1 with TRBJ2-3, with 8 bases fitting TRBD1. CDR3 length equals 14 residues. V was clipped by 1 base and J by 4 bases; unmatched bases: 1. Germline CDR1 is MGHRA and CDR2 is YSYEKL. CDR3 in DNA: TGCGCCAGCAGCCAAGGACAGGGGTCAGATACGCAGTATTTT. Its protein product is CASSQGQGSDTQYF.

The V gene is TRBV4-1, the J gene TRBJ2-1; 8 bases fit TRBD1. The CDR3 is made up of 14 amino acids. V lost 4 bases to trimming and J lost 6 bases; unmatched junction nucleotides: 5. The germline V gene encodes CDR1 MGHRA and CDR2 YSYEKL. This chain's CDR3 is CASSPPDRVNEQFF. CDR3 coding DNA: TGCGCCAGCAGCCCGCCGGACAGGGTCAATGAGCAGTTCTTC.

This clone came up once. V and J are TRBV11-2 and TRBJ2-3; 8 nucleotides match TRBD1. Germline V lookup: CDR1 SGHAT, CDR2 FQNNGV. Losses at the gene ends were 1 base for V and 7 bases for J; bases not matched to a gene: 7. This CDR3 region has 15 residues. The chain's CDR3 is CASSLGWTGSNTQYF. CDR3 bases: TGTGCCAGCAGCTTAGGTTGGACAGGGTCTAATACGCAGTATTTT.

V and J are TRBV25-1 and TRBJ2-3; the match to TRBD1 covers 8 bases. Germline-derived CDR1 and CDR2 are MGHDK and SYGVNS. This CDR3 comprises 15 residues. Trimming cost V 6 bases and J 7 bases; bases outside gene matches: 12. CDR3 amino acids: CASREGTGGLHTQYF. CDR3 bases: TGTGCCAGCAGGGAAGGGACAGGAGGACTTCATACGCAGTATTTT.

The CDR3 reads CASSSHRGPTEAFF. CDR3 coding DNA: TGTGCCAGCAGCTCCCACAGGGGGCCCACTGAAGCTTTCTTT. The chain carries TRBV7-2 and TRBJ1-1; 9 bases align to TRBD1. Germline loops: CDR1 SGHTA, CDR2 FQGNSA. V lost 4 bases, J lost 4 bases, and 4 bases stayed unmatched. CDR3 length: 14 amino acids.

The J gene is TRBJ2-1, the V gene TRBV6-5; D is perhaps TRBD1 (6 bases). CDR1 is MNHEY and CDR2 is SVGAGI in the germline V gene. The CDR3 extends over 14 amino acids. Trimming took 5 bases from V and 5 from J, leaving 13 bases between them. This CDR3 reads CASSPWTANNEQFF. DNA of the CDR3: TGTGCCAGCAGTCCATGGACAGCCAACAATGAGCAGTTCTTC.

The chain carries TRBV19 and TRBJ1-1; possibly TRBD1 for D (6 bases). The CDR3 has 14 residues. Germline V CDR1 and CDR2: LNHDA, SQIVND (reference sequence). The V end was cut by 3 bases, the J end by 0 bases, with 8 bases between. This chain's CDR3 is CASSMGAVNTEAFF. The CDR3 coding sequence is TGTGCCAGTAGTATGGGGGCGGTGAACACTGAAGCTTTCTTT.

This chain connects TRBV5-1 to TRBJ2-6, with unresolved D. V was clipped by 2 bases and J by 12 bases, with 6 bases between them. Germline CDR1 and CDR2: SGHRS and YFSETQ. The CDR3 loop spans 11 amino acids. The CDR3 loop reads CASSFGFVLTF. CDR3 bases: TGCGCCAGCAGCTTCGGGTTCGTCCTGACTTTC.

The chain uses TRBV7-2 and TRBJ2-1; 9 nucleotides match TRBD2. V was clipped by 1 base and J by 9 bases; unmatched bases: 7. The V gene's germline CDR1 is SGHTA and CDR2 FQGNSA. CDR3 length equals 15 residues. CDR3 DNA sequence: TGTGCCAGCAGCTTAGTGGCTAGCGGGGCTAGTGAGCAGTTCTTC. Its translation: CASSLVASGASEQFF.

This CDR3 is CASSQDGASGGQETQYF. The CDR3 nucleotides are TGTGCCAGCAGCCAAGATGGGGCTAGCGGGGGACAAGAGACCCAGTACTTC. This sequence joins TRBV4-2 and TRBJ2-5, with 10 bases that match TRBD2. CDR3 length: 17 amino acids. Trimming removed 0 bases from V and 2 bases from J; junction bases left unmatched: 6. CDR1 and CDR2 from the germline V gene are LGHNA and YNFKEQ.

This clone was seen a single time. The rearrangement links TRBV5-1 to TRBJ2-1; D might be TRBD2 (7 bases). Per germline, CDR1 SGHRS and CDR2 YFSETQ. The CDR3 runs 13 residues. Trimming took 0 bases from V and 12 from J, leaving 13 bases between them. The DNA for the CDR3 is TGCGCCAGCAGCTTGGACCGAGGGGGGGCGCAGTTCTTC. As protein: CASSLDRGGAQFF.

The rearrangement links TRBV28 to TRBJ1-5, with 8 bases lining up with TRBD1. The V segment lost 5 bases and the J segment 4 bases; nucleotides outside the gene matches: 19. The V gene's germline CDR1 is MDHEN and CDR2 SYDVKM. The CDR3 is 19 residues long. CDR3 in DNA: TGTGCCAGCAGTCCGATCGACCTGACAGGGGAGCCCTATAATCAGCCCCAGCATTTT. It specifies CASSPIDLTGEPYNQPQHF.

The chain combines TRBV27 with TRBJ1-5; no clear D. Trimming removed 3 bases at V and 0 bases at J, with 15 bases between. The germline V gene has CDR1 MNHEY and CDR2 SMNVEV (reference sequence). This CDR3 has 17 amino acids. The chain's CDR3 is CASSFVGSAYSNQPQHF. In nucleotides, the CDR3 is TGTGCCAGCAGTTTCGTCGGGAGCGCCTATAGCAATCAGCCCCAGCATTTT.

This chain links TRBV30 with TRBJ1-5, with 7 bases that match TRBD1. The V and J ends lost 3 bases and 7 bases, in that order; junction bases with no gene match: 9. The CDR3 is 14 residues long. Germline CDR1 GTSNPN, CDR2 SVGIG (reference sequence). In DNA, the CDR3 is TGTGCCTGGAGCGGGGCCAGGGGGGACCAGCCCCAGCATTTT. Its protein product is CAWSGARGDQPQHF.